This is a list of T cell receptor beta chains from one sample in a study of T cell changes during pregnancy in multiple sclerosis. Sequencing was performed with immunoSEQ multiplex PCR; in TCRdb, only in-frame clones are kept and a portion is missing. Of over 25,000 clones in the sample, around 90% are singletons; the top ten hold 0.6% to 0.9%. Sequenced material: CD4+ T cells from peripheral blood mononuclear cells, taken in the first trimester of pregnancy. Receptors were obtained from a female donor with multiple sclerosis, enrolled in a pregnancy study. Each CDR3 is given with its conserved first and last residue. Fields, in order: J gene, D gene, clone size, V gene, CDR3 DNA, CDR3 protein. D genes are given only for firm matches. The size entry is marked missing in some rows and otherwise reads once, few, many or a size class.

>TRBJ1-2|.|.|TRBV10-3
TGTGCCATCAGTGAGTCTGGGTCCATGAGGGGCTACACCTTC
CAISESGSMRGYTF
>TRBJ2-3|TRBD1|.|TRBV7-3
TGTGCCAGCAGCCCGACAGGGCCAGATACGCAGTATTTT
CASSPTGPDTQYF
>TRBJ2-1|.|.|TRBV29-1
TGCAGCGTCACCGGACAGAGCTCCTACAATGAGCAGTTCTTC
CSVTGQSSYNEQFF
>TRBJ2-7|TRBD1|.|TRBV2
TGTGCCAGCAGATATACCGGGACAGGGCAGTACTTC
CASRYTGTGQYF
>TRBJ1-2|TRBD1|few|TRBV2
TGTGCCAGCAGTGGCGGCCACAGGGGAGGAGTTGGCTACACCTTC
CASSGGHRGGVGYTF
>TRBJ1-1|.|.|TRBV4-1
TGCGCCAGCAATGGGGGCAAGGGGCCGTCGAACACTGAAGCTTTCTTT
CASNGGKGPSNTEAFF
>TRBJ2-6|.|.|TRBV27
TGTGCCAGCAGTTTACTCCGGAGGAGTCAGCCTGGGGCCAACGTCCTGACTTTC
CASSLLRRSQPGANVLTF
>TRBJ2-6|TRBD1|.|TRBV9
TGTGCCAGCAGCGTTGTCGGACAGGGAATGTCTGGGGCCAACGTCCTGACTTTC
CASSVVGQGMSGANVLTF
>TRBJ1-5|.|.|TRBV5-1
TGCGCCAGCAGCTTGGGAGGGGGGGGTAGCAATCAGCCCCAGCATTTT
CASSLGGGGSNQPQHF
>TRBJ1-6|.|.|TRBV30
TGTGCCTGGAGTGTACGGTTAGGGGATTCACCCCTCCACTTT
CAWSVRLGDSPLHF
>TRBJ2-3|TRBD1|.|TRBV7-6
TGTGCCAGCAGCTTAGCGTGGGGACAGGGAAGCACAGATACGCAGTATTTT
CASSLAWGQGSTDTQYF
>TRBJ1-2|.|.|TRBV29-1
TGCAGCGTTGAATGGACTTATGGCTACACCTTC
CSVEWTYGYTF
>TRBJ2-1|TRBD2|.|TRBV7-6
TGTGCCAGCAGTCGGACTAGCGGGGGATACAATGAGCAGTTCTTC
CASSRTSGGYNEQFF
>TRBJ2-7|.|.|TRBV10-2
TGCGCCAGCAGAGCACAGGCGGGGTCGGGGGAGCAGTACTTC
CASRAQAGSGEQYF
>TRBJ1-2|.|.|TRBV7-3
TGTGCCAGCAGTATGACTCGGGAGGAAGGCTACACCTTC
CASSMTREEGYTF
>TRBJ2-3|TRBD2|.|TRBV29-1
TGCAGCGTTGTACTAGCGGGGGGTAGCACAGATACGCAGTATTTT
CSVVLAGGSTDTQYF
>TRBJ2-7|.|.|TRBV7-2
TGTGCCAGCAGCTTCGACAGGACCTACGAGCAGTACTTC
CASSFDRTYEQYF
>TRBJ2-5|.|.|TRBV5-1
TGCGCCAGCAGCTTGGTGGGGGCAACACAAGAGACCCAGTACTTC
CASSLVGATQETQYF
>TRBJ2-3|TRBD2|.|TRBV2
TGTGCCAGCAGTGGACTGGGGGGGGGAGGGGATACGCAGTATTTT
CASSGLGGGGDTQYF
>TRBJ1-1|.|.|TRBV5-6
TGTGCCAGCAGCCGCAGGGTGAACACTGAAGCTTTCTTT
CASSRRVNTEAFF
>TRBJ1-2|.|few|TRBV11-2
TGTGCCAGCAGCTGGGAGTCTCGTGGCTACACCTTC
CASSWESRGYTF
>TRBJ1-1|TRBD1|.|TRBV6-4
TGTGCCAGCAGTGAACGGGCAGGGGGTCTGGCTTTCTTT
CASSERAGGLAFF
>TRBJ1-4|.|.|TRBV28
TGTGCCAGTCGGGCGGGTTGGACTAATGAAAAACTGTTTTTT
CASRAGWTNEKLFF
>TRBJ2-2|TRBD2|.|TRBV6-1
TGTGCCAGCAGTGTCCCCCGACTAGCGGGGGGCCGAAACACCGGGGAGCTGTTTTTT
CASSVPRLAGGRNTGELFF
>TRBJ1-5|TRBD1|.|TRBV9
TGTGCCAGCAGCTCTGGACAGGTAGGCGTCGCACCCCAGCATTTT
CASSSGQVGVAPQHF
>TRBJ2-4|TRBD1|.|TRBV5-1
TGCGCCAGCGGTTCCACGACAGGGGCCAAAAACATTCAGTACTTC
CASGSTTGAKNIQYF
>TRBJ1-2|TRBD1|.|TRBV7-9
TGTGCCAGCAGCTACAATCCTCTTGACAGGGACAACTATGGCTACACCTTC
CASSYNPLDRDNYGYTF
>TRBJ2-7|TRBD1|once|TRBV19
TGTGCCAGTAGTAATTCTTGGGTGGGACAGGGGTCCTACGAGCAGTACTTC
CASSNSWVGQGSYEQYF
>TRBJ2-6|.|.|TRBV7-9
TGTGCCAGCAGCTTATCCCCCCGCGTCCTGACTTTC
CASSLSPRVLTF
>TRBJ1-2|.|.|TRBV4-1
TGCGCCAGCAGCCGATCGGGGGTATATGGCTACACCTTC
CASSRSGVYGYTF
>TRBJ2-3|.|.|TRBV5-5
TGTGCCAGCAGCTTCTATTCTAGCACAGATACGCAGTATTTT
CASSFYSSTDTQYF
>TRBJ2-3|TRBD2|.|TRBV4-2
TGTGCCAGCAGCCCGCTAGCGGGAGCGGACCACTTCACAGATACGCAGTATTTT
CASSPLAGADHFTDTQYF
>TRBJ2-1|.|.|TRBV5-1
TGCGCCAGCAGCCTGAGCACAACAGGGTTTAATGAGCAGTTCTTC
CASSLSTTGFNEQFF
>TRBJ2-5|.|few|TRBV10-3
TGTGCCATCAGCGGGACACCCACGGGGGAGACCCAGTACTTC
CAISGTPTGETQYF
>TRBJ1-2|.|.|TRBV29-1
TGCAGCGTCCAACTGACAGGCTCTACCGGCTACACCTTC
CSVQLTGSTGYTF
>TRBJ1-2|.|.|TRBV23-1
TGCGCCAGCAGTCGGCGCGGGGCCACCTTAGAATCTAACTATGGCTACACCTTC
CASSRRGATLESNYGYTF
>TRBJ1-6|.|.|TRBV19
TGTGCCAGTAGTACCCCGGCGGAGGTGGCCCTCCACTTT
CASSTPAEVALHF
>TRBJ1-4|.|.|TRBV6-5
TGTGCCAGCAGTTACGGAGGGGCGCGGAATGAAAAACTGTTTTTT
CASSYGGARNEKLFF
>TRBJ1-2|TRBD1|.|TRBV5-4
TGTGCCAGCAGCTGGCCGGGACAGGGTTCAAATGGCTACACCTTC
CASSWPGQGSNGYTF
>TRBJ1-5|TRBD1|once|TRBV6-5
TGTGCCAGCAGTTATAGAGGACAGGGCAGCAATCAGCCCCAGCATTTT
CASSYRGQGSNQPQHF
>TRBJ2-3|TRBD1|.|TRBV4-1
TGCGCCAGCAGCCTTGGACAGGCGGGCGGTCCAGATACGCAGTATTTT
CASSLGQAGGPDTQYF
>TRBJ2-1|.|.|TRBV10-3
TGTGCCATCAGTGTTTCTCGCGGTGAGCAGTTCTTC
CAISVSRGEQFF
>TRBJ1-4|.|.|TRBV18
TGTGCCAGCTCACCACTCTCAGGTGCAACTAATGAAAAACTGTTTTTT
CASSPLSGATNEKLFF
>TRBJ1-5|.|few|TRBV5-5
TGTGCCAGCAGCTTTTTAAATCAGCCCCAGCATTTT
CASSFLNQPQHF
>TRBJ2-3|TRBD2|once|TRBV6-1
TGTGCCAGCAGTCCGCCTAGCGGGGGGTTCGATACGCAGTATTTT
CASSPPSGGFDTQYF
>TRBJ2-2|TRBD2|.|TRBV18
TGTGCCAGCTCACGCGGGGGGTCGAACACCGGGGAGCTGTTTTTT
CASSRGGSNTGELFF
>TRBJ1-2|.|.|TRBV6-5
TGTGCCAGCAGGACCTCAGGGAGGGACGATGGCTACACCTTC
CASRTSGRDDGYTF
>TRBJ1-4|TRBD1|.|TRBV30
TGTGCCTGCAGCCAGGGGACAGGGTTGAATGAAAAACTGTTTTTT
CACSQGTGLNEKLFF
>TRBJ1-1|.|.|TRBV11-2
TGTGCCAGCAGCTTATACCCCCAGGGTTCCACTGAAGCTTTCTTT
CASSLYPQGSTEAFF
>TRBJ1-1|.|.|TRBV2
TGTGCCAGCAGTGAATCAGGGTGGGGTGAAGCTTTCTTT
CASSESGWGEAFF